Below, one TCR beta chain is given with its context. What it binds is unknown. Germline-derived CDR1 and CDR2 are MNHEY and SMNVEV (reference sequence). V lost 5 bases, J lost 2 bases, and 4 bases lay in between. CDR3 size: 12 residues. This sample is part of a study of cytomegalovirus exposure and HLA in healthy donors. General study results and limits: Immune exposure was documented only through CMV serostatus. Exclusion as indistinguishable affected some V segments, including TRBV6-2 and TRBV6-3.

The study ran its PCR with 60 Vbeta and 13 Jbeta primers. TCRdb's table, derived via immunoSEQ multiplex PCR, lists solely in-frame clones and lacks some. The sample table includes tens of thousands of clones. The sequencing sample was made of PBMCs. This chain links TRBV27 with TRBJ2-1; D not resolved. This TCR was sampled from a male donor in good health and CMV-seronegative. This chain's CDR3 is CASSPAYNEQFF. The CDR3 region has the DNA TGTGCCAGCAGTCCAGCCTACAATGAGCAGTTCTTC.